These 15 T cell receptor beta chains were sequenced from one sample in a study of OX40 agonist ivuxolimab in advanced cancers. Profiled with immunoSEQ multiplex PCR; TCRdb holds only in-frame clones, not every one. Of 55,000 to 75,000 clones in the sample, around four fifths were seen once. The sample consisted of CD4+ or CD8+ T cells sorted from blood, taken in a trial of the OX40 agonist ivuxolimab. Receptors originate from an adult with an advanced solid tumor such as melanoma, head and neck, liver or kidney cancer.

The V call is TRBV9, the J call TRBJ2-1, with D tentatively TRBD2 (7 bases). V lost 8 bases and J 7 bases, leaving 16 bases between the germline ends. The CDR3 is made up of 13 amino acids. Germline V gene sequence: CDR1 SGDLS, CDR2 YYNGEE. Here the CDR3 reads CARWGQGGNEQFF. CDR3 sequence (DNA): TGTGCCAGGTGGGGGCAGGGAGGGAATGAGCAGTTCTTC.

The V gene is TRBV6-6, the J gene TRBJ2-5; 7 bases align to TRBD1. This CDR3 comprises 14 residues. From germline, CDR1 is MNHNY and CDR2 SVGAGI (reference sequence). V lost 4 bases to trimming and J lost 5 bases; unmatched junction nucleotides: 7. CDR3 protein: CASSSQGGSETQYF. The DNA of the CDR3 is TGTGCCAGCAGTTCCCAAGGGGGCTCGGAGACCCAGTACTTC.

The chain couples TRBV28 to TRBJ2-3; D is ambiguous. The CDR3 is made up of 16 amino acids. CDR1 is MDHEN and CDR2 is SYDVKM in the germline V gene. V was shortened by 2 bases and J by 0 bases, with 12 bases between the two germline ends. The CDR3 here is CASSLTPELSTDTQYF. CDR3 DNA: TGTGCCAGCAGTTTAACCCCAGAGCTGAGCACAGATACGCAGTATTTT.

The DNA of the CDR3 is TGTGCCAGCAGGCTGGTTGTCGGGGGGCTAGCCAAAAACATTCAGTACTTC. As protein: CASRLVVGGLAKNIQYF. J is TRBJ2-4 and V is TRBV5-8; D might be TRBD2 (7 bases). The CDR3 runs 17 residues. V gave up 5 bases and J gave up 0 bases, with 18 bases separating them. Germline V gene sequence: CDR1 SGHTS, CDR2 YDEGEE. Combining the CDR3 with reference TRBV5-8 and TRBJ2-4 gives the whole variable domain EAGVTQSPTHLIKTRGQQATLRCSPISGHTSVYWYQQALGLGLQFLLWYDEGEERNRGNFPPRFSGRQFPNYSSELNVNALELEDSALYLCASRLVVGGLAKNIQYFGAGTRLSVL.

This chain uses TRBV5-1 with TRBJ2-2; 8 bases line up with TRBD1. This CDR3 has 15 residues. In germline, CDR1 is SGHRS, CDR2 YFSETQ. The V gene end was trimmed by 1 base and the J gene end by 5 bases; junction bases not matched to a gene: 4. The CDR3 bases are TGCGCCAGCAGCTTGCTTGACAGGGGAACCGGGGAGCTGTTTTTT. Its translation is CASSLLDRGTGELFF.

The genes are TRBV28 and TRBJ2-2; D gene ambiguous. Germline-derived CDR1 and CDR2 are MDHEN and SYDVKM. This CDR3 comprises 12 residues. V lost 2 bases and J lost 6, with 4 bases in between. The CDR3 here is CASSLKPGELFF. CDR3 sequence (DNA): TGTGCCAGCAGTTTAAAACCCGGGGAGCTGTTTTTT.

The J gene is TRBJ1-1, the V gene TRBV19; D unresolved. The CDR3 has 15 residues. Per germline, CDR1 LNHDA and CDR2 SQIVND (reference sequence). V lost 2 bases and J 0 bases, leaving 10 bases between the germline ends. The chain's CDR3 is CASSIMTLLNTEAFF. The CDR3 region has the DNA TGTGCCAGTAGTATAATGACGTTACTGAACACTGAAGCTTTCTTT.

V gene TRBV6-5 combines with J gene TRBJ2-2; no reliable D call. The CDR3 spans 13 residues. Trimming left V 5 bases short and J 4 bases short, with 8 bases between. Germline V gene data show CDR1 as MNHEY and CDR2 as SVGAGI. CDR3 nucleotide sequence: TGTGCCAGCAGTAACCGTGGCACCGGGGAGCTGTTTTTT. It codes for CASSNRGTGELFF.

The chain has TRBV5-4 and TRBJ2-1; possibly TRBD2 for D (5 bases). The ends were cut back, 4 bases at V and 4 bases at J, with 9 bases in the middle. Germline CDR1 and CDR2: SGHNT and YYREEE (reference sequence). The CDR3 covers 13 residues. The CDR3 DNA reads TGTGCCAGCAGCGGGGAGTCGTACAATGAGCAGTTCTTC. Its protein is CASSGESYNEQFF.

The rearrangement links TRBV19 to TRBJ2-2, with a possible D match to TRBD2 (6 bases). Deletions cut 1 base from V and 0 bases from J, with 9 bases between. CDR1 and CDR2 from the germline V gene are LNHDA and SQIVND (reference sequence). The CDR3 has 16 amino acids. The CDR3 region is CASSIGGTANTGELFF. The CDR3 region has the DNA TGTGCCAGTAGTATAGGCGGGACGGCGAACACCGGGGAGCTGTTTTTT.

The chain carries TRBV2 and TRBJ2-7; unclear D gene. The germline V gene encodes CDR1 SNHLY and CDR2 FYNNEI. V lost 5 bases, J lost 3 bases, and 8 bases lay in between. The CDR3 sequence is 12 residues long. CDR3 DNA sequence: TGTGCCAGCAGTCCCGACAACTACGAGCAGTACGTC. This codes for CASSPDNYEQYV.

This rearrangement joins TRBV29-1 to TRBJ1-5; possible D gene TRBD1, 5 bases. The CDR3 is 14 residues long. Germline CDR1 is SQVTM and CDR2 is ANQGSEA. Between the trimmed V and J ends, which lost 5 bases and 3 bases, there was a span of 14 bases. The CDR3 region has the DNA TGCAGCGTTAGCCAGGGCGGGTTCAATCAGCCCCAGCATTTT. Translating it yields CSVSQGGFNQPQHF.

The V call is TRBV25-1, the J call TRBJ2-7, with 9 bases that match TRBD1. The V segment lost 3 bases and the J segment 3 bases; nucleotides outside the gene matches: 6. Germline V gene lookup returns CDR1 MGHDK and CDR2 SYGVNS. CDR3 length: 15 residues. CDR3 amino acids: CASSDSRDRDYEQYF. The CDR3 coding sequence is TGTGCCAGCAGTGATTCCCGGGACAGGGACTACGAGCAGTACTTC.

The chain recombines TRBV29-1 with TRBJ2-1, with 8 bases matching TRBD1. V lost 4 bases to trimming and J lost 8 bases; unmatched junction nucleotides: 13. CDR1 is SQVTM, CDR2 ANQGSEA, per germline. The CDR3 is made up of 15 amino acids. The CDR3 nucleotides are TGCAGCGTTGTAGACAGTCAGGGGGCGCGGCATGAGCAGTTCTTC. Protein: CSVVDSQGARHEQFF.

The V gene is TRBV27, the J gene TRBJ2-7; the match to TRBD1 covers 8 bases. Germline CDR1 is MNHEY and CDR2 is SMNVEV (reference sequence). The V and J ends lost 6 bases and 4 bases, in that order; junction bases with no gene match: 8. The CDR3 has 14 residues. CDR3 protein: CASRRQGTNYEQYV. The CDR3 nucleotides read TGTGCCAGCAGACGACAGGGGACCAATTACGAGCAGTACGTC.